The 8 T cell receptor beta chains below come from one sample, sequenced in a study of CD8+CD57+ T cells in acquired aplastic anemia. TCR beta VDJ and CDR3 profiling used genomic DNA as template. TCRdb re-called the reads with MiXCR, one entry per CDR3 protein. The sample shows some 410,000 distinct CDR3 sequences, 55% to 70% of them seen only once. The sample taken for sequencing was sorted CD4+, CD8+, or CD8+CD57+ T cells (not recorded which) from PBMCs. These receptors all stem from a human donor in good health, serving as a control.

This clonotype was counted at least ten times. V and J are TRBV6-1 and TRBJ1-1; no firm D call. The length of the CDR3 is 13 residues. Germline loops: CDR1 MNHNS, CDR2 SASEGT. V lost 5 bases to trimming and J lost 0 bases, with 7 bases between them. DNA for the CDR3: TGTGCCAGCAGTTGGACCGTGAACACTGAAGCTTTCTTT. It codes for CASSWTVNTEAFF.

The CDR3 region is CASRLDRGRFEQYF. The CDR3 DNA reads TGTGCCAGCAGATTGGACAGGGGGCGGTTCGAGCAGTACTTC. The V call is TRBV2, the J call TRBJ2-7; TRBD1 aligns across 11 bases. The trim removed 6 bases at V and 6 bases at J, leaving 7 bases unmatched. CDR1 SNHLY and CDR2 FYNNEI come from the germline V gene. The CDR3 covers 14 residues.

V is TRBV5-1 and J is TRBJ2-3; D remains ambiguous. The CDR3 spans 15 residues. Trimming took off 2 bases at V and 3 bases at J, with 13 bases between the two ends. Germline assignment: CDR1 SGHRS and CDR2 YFSETQ. The CDR3 DNA sequence: TGCGCCAGCAGCTTCATCGGGTTGTGGACAGATACGCAGTATTTT. Protein product: CASSFIGLWTDTQYF.

This clonotype was picked up many times. The chain employs TRBV19 and TRBJ2-5; a weak D match, TRBD2 (5 bases). This CDR3 contains 13 residues. The germline V gene has CDR1 LNHDA and CDR2 SQIVND (reference sequence). The V end was cut by 7 bases, the J end by 5 bases, with 14 bases between. The CDR3 nucleotides read TGTGCCAGTATTCCCCCGGGGTCCGAGACCCAGTACTTC. Translated: CASIPPGSETQYF.

As regards this clonotype: Here the CDR3 omits its conserved ending phenylalanine or tryptophan, so a read error is the likely source. This chain joins TRBV2 and TRBJ1-1; a possible D gene is TRBD1 (5 bases). Germline V lookup: CDR1 SNHLY, CDR2 FYNNEI. The CDR3 runs to 15 residues. The CDR3 spells CASSLGGRWNPEAFL. CDR3 nucleotide sequence: TGTGCCAGCAGCTTGGGGGGACGGTGGAACCCTGAGGCTTTCCTT.

This clonotype has just a few counts. The CDR3 protein is CASSLQSYEQYF. The CDR3 region has the DNA TGTGCCAGCAGTTTACAGTCCTACGAGCAGTACTTC. The J gene is TRBJ2-7, the V gene TRBV2; unclear D gene. Trimming cost V 5 bases and J 1 base, with 6 bases left between them. Per germline, CDR1 SNHLY and CDR2 FYNNEI. The CDR3 is 12 residues long.

J is TRBJ1-5 and V is TRBV9; D might be TRBD1 (6 bases). The CDR3 has 16 amino acids. V was pared by 4 bases and J by 1 base, with 15 bases between. The germline gives CDR1 SGDLS, CDR2 YYNGEE. The CDR3 protein is CASSLFGGPSNQPQHF. DNA of the CDR3: TGTGCCAGCAGCTTATTCGGGGGGCCGAGCAATCAGCCCCAGCATTTT.

This rearrangement joins TRBV5-1 to TRBJ2-1, with D unclear. The CDR3 covers 14 residues. In germline, CDR1 is SGHRS, CDR2 YFSETQ. The ends were cut back, 4 bases at V and 9 bases at J, with 17 bases in the middle. The CDR3 nucleotides are TGCGCCAGCAGCCCGGCGTCAAGGGCTTCTGAGCAGTTCTTC. It encodes CASSPASRASEQFF.